One sample yielded the 23 T cell receptor beta chains listed below, sequenced in a study of T cell changes during pregnancy in multiple sclerosis. The table came from immunoSEQ multiplex PCR; TCRdb's copy has only in-frame clones and leaves some out. The sample yields tens of thousands of clones, approximately 87% seen once. The material was CD8+ T cells from peripheral blood mononuclear cells, obtained after pregnancy. The receptor source for this set is a female donor with multiple sclerosis, enrolled in a pregnancy study.

The chain couples TRBV11-2 to TRBJ1-2; TRBD1 is a possible D gene (5 bases). Germline CDR1 and CDR2: SGHAT and FQNNGV. This CDR3 is built from 17 residues. V was shortened by 2 bases and J by 5 bases, with 21 bases between the two germline ends. CDR3 sequence: CASSLYQGSPGGYGYTF. As DNA, the CDR3 is TGTGCCAGCAGCTTATACCAGGGTTCGCCCGGTGGGTATGGCTACACCTTC.

This chain joins TRBV15 and TRBJ2-1, with 8 bases lining up with TRBD2. Germline V gene lookup returns CDR1 LNHNV and CDR2 YYDKDF (reference sequence). The CDR3 contains 16 residues. V trimming: 5 bases; J trimming: 0 bases; junction bases outside the gene matches: 6. The CDR3 DNA sequence: TGTGCCACCAGCCAAGCCAGCGGGGGCTCCTACAATGAGCAGTTCTTC. Translation: CATSQASGGSYNEQFF.

V usage is TRBV4-3 and J usage is TRBJ1-1; D may be TRBD1 (5 bases). The CDR3 totals 17 residues. Germline V gene sequence: CDR1 LGHNA, CDR2 YSLEER. Deletions cut 1 base from V and 3 bases from J, with 18 bases between. Written as DNA, the CDR3 is TGCGCCAGCAGCCAAGGGGTGGTGGGGGGATTCGACACTGAAGCTTTCTTT. It codes for CASSQGVVGGFDTEAFF.

The chain recombines TRBV7-9 with TRBJ2-7; 7 bases line up with TRBD2. Germline lookup yields CDR1 SEHNR and CDR2 FQNEAQ (reference sequence). The CDR3 totals 14 residues. After removal of 6 bases from V and 7 bases from J, the junction contained 12 bases not matched to a gene. The CDR3 bases are TGTGCCAGCAGTGTAGGGTTGGGGGGGAAAGAGCAGTACTTC. Translated, it gives CASSVGLGGKEQYF.

This chain links TRBV14 with TRBJ2-1; TRBD1 matches 8 bases. The germline gives CDR1 SGHDN, CDR2 FVKESK. CDR3 size: 18 residues. The ends lost 4 bases at V and 4 bases at J; junction bases unmatched: 15. This CDR3 is CASSPENPGQVSYNEQFF. The DNA of the CDR3 is TGTGCCAGCAGCCCCGAAAACCCGGGACAGGTCTCTTACAATGAGCAGTTCTTC.

V gene TRBV6-1 combines with J gene TRBJ2-3; 13 bases are a match to TRBD2. J gave up 6 bases and V 8 bases, and 8 bases lay outside the gene matches. This CDR3 region has 15 residues. Looked up from germline, CDR1 is MNHNS and CDR2 is SASEGT. CDR3: CASSGLAGADDTQYF. CDR3 bases: TGTGCCAGCTCCGGACTAGCGGGGGCAGACGATACGCAGTATTTT.

V and J are TRBV7-9 and TRBJ1-1; TRBD1 is a possible D gene (5 bases). CDR3 length: 16 residues. V lost 5 bases to trimming and J lost 7 bases, with 23 bases between them. Germline lookup yields CDR1 SEHNR and CDR2 FQNEAQ (reference sequence). The CDR3 here is CASSTRLGQAVGEAFF. CDR3 DNA: TGTGCCAGCAGCACCCGCTTGGGGCAGGCAGTGGGTGAAGCTTTCTTT.

V gene TRBV9 combines with J gene TRBJ1-5; weak D call: TRBD1 (5 bases). The CDR3 totals 14 residues. V dropped 3 bases and J dropped 4 bases, with 11 bases sitting between them. Germline CDR1 and CDR2: SGDLS and YYNGEE. CDR3 sequence (DNA): TGTGCCAGCAGCGCCGGGGGGTTGAATCAGCCCCAGCATTTT. It translates to CASSAGGLNQPQHF.

This clone was counted once. The chain recombines TRBV4-3 with TRBJ2-7; weak D call: TRBD1 (6 bases). Trimming shortened V by 3 bases and J by 6 bases, and 12 bases separated the two germline ends. The CDR3 runs 13 residues. CDR1 and CDR2 from the germline V gene are LGHNA and YSLEER. CDR3 sequence reads: CASSHTGQREQYF. The CDR3 DNA is TGCGCCAGCAGCCATACAGGGCAACGCGAGCAGTACTTC.

The chain couples TRBV5-8 to TRBJ2-5; a weak D match, TRBD2 (6 bases). V was clipped by 0 bases and J by 5 bases, with 17 bases between them. This CDR3 is built from 16 residues. Germline V gene sequence: CDR1 SGHTS, CDR2 YDEGEE. CDR3 DNA sequence: TGTGCCAGCAGCTTGGATCGGGCGGGGCCCCTCGAGACCCAGTACTTC. This gives the protein CASSLDRAGPLETQYF.

The rearrangement links TRBV7-9 to TRBJ1-2; TRBD1 might be the D (5 bases). The CDR3 covers 15 residues. Germline V CDR1 and CDR2: SEHNR, FQNEAQ (reference sequence). V was cut by 4 bases and J by 4 bases, with 16 bases left in between. CDR3 bases: TGTGCCAGCAGCTCACTACAGTGGGGCCTCTATGGCTACACCTTC. Protein sequence: CASSSLQWGLYGYTF. Complete variable domain (other parts from reference TRBV7-9 and TRBJ1-2): DTGVSQNPRHKITKRGQNVTFRCDPISEHNRLYWYRQTLGQGPEFLTYFQNEAQLEKSRLLSDRFSAERPKGSFSTLEIQRTEQGDSAMYLCASSSLQWGLYGYTFGSGTRLTVV.

This chain links TRBV6-5 with TRBJ2-5; possible D gene TRBD2, 6 bases. The V end was cut by 6 bases, the J end by 7 bases, with 15 bases between. Germline V gene sequence: CDR1 MNHEY, CDR2 SVGAGI. CDR3 length equals 13 residues. The CDR3, as DNA: TGTGCCAGCAGCCCCGGCCCCGGGGGGACCCAGTACTTC. Amino acids: CASSPGPGGTQYF.

This sequence joins TRBV4-2 and TRBJ1-1, with 9 nucleotides matching TRBD1. The ends lost 0 bases at V and 5 bases at J; junction bases unmatched: 4. The CDR3 has 15 residues. Germline CDR1 reads LGHNA; CDR2 reads YNFKEQ. The CDR3 DNA reads TGTGCCAGCAGCCAAGAACAGGGGGCGGGAACTGAAGCTTTCTTT. Translated: CASSQEQGAGTEAFF.

This clone was seen just once. This chain links TRBV29-1 with TRBJ2-3; D is perhaps TRBD1 (6 bases). Per germline, CDR1 SQVTM and CDR2 ANQGSEA. The CDR3 spans 14 residues. CDR3 bases: TGCAGTGCCGCCGGAACAGGGTCCACAGATACGCAGTATTTT. Its protein is CSAAGTGSTDTQYF.

The genes are TRBV2 and TRBJ1-1; D is possibly TRBD1 (6 bases). The CDR3 has 14 residues. CDR1 and CDR2 from the germline V gene are SNHLY and FYNNEI. Between the trimmed V and J ends, which lost 2 bases and 4 bases, there was a span of 11 bases. CDR3 region: CASSERGGGTEAFF. In nucleotides, the CDR3 is TGTGCCAGCAGTGAACGGGGAGGGGGCACTGAAGCTTTCTTT. Using reference TRBV2 and TRBJ1-1 for the parts outside the CDR3, the full variable domain is EPEVTQTPSHQVTQMGQEVILRCVPISNHLYFYWYRQILGQKVEFLVSFYNNEISEKSEIFDDQFSVERPDGSNFTLKIRSTKLEDSAMYFCASSERGGGTEAFFGQGTRLTVV.

The chain couples TRBV6-1 to TRBJ2-4; a possible D gene is TRBD2 (6 bases). CDR1 is MNHNS and CDR2 is SASEGT in the germline V gene. V was clipped by 3 bases and J by 2 bases, with 11 bases between them. The CDR3 runs to 15 residues. The CDR3 loop is CASSEVGGSKNIQYF. CDR3 sequence (DNA): TGTGCCAGCAGTGAGGTGGGGGGATCCAAAAACATTCAGTACTTC.

The rearrangement uses TRBV7-8 and TRBJ1-2; 7 bases align to TRBD1. The V gene's germline CDR1 is SGHVS and CDR2 FQNEAQ. This CDR3 contains 17 residues. V trimming: 5 bases; J trimming: 3 bases; junction bases outside the gene matches: 15. CDR3 nucleotides: TGTGCCAGCAGCGCGGGGACAGCCGCAAGAGTAGACTATGGCTACACCTTC. Translation gives CASSAGTAARVDYGYTF.

The chain joins TRBV11-2 to TRBJ2-7, with 9 nucleotides matching TRBD2. Germline V gene data show CDR1 as SGHAT and CDR2 as FQNNGV. The CDR3 sequence is 16 residues long. Trimming at V came to 0 bases and at J to 4 bases, leaving 7 bases not matched to a gene. The CDR3 nucleotides read TGTGCCAGCAGCTTAGATCGAGCGGGGGGCATTTACGAGCAGTACTTC. Residues: CASSLDRAGGIYEQYF.

V and J are TRBV2 and TRBJ2-7, with TRBD2 as a possible D gene (6 bases). Trimming left V 6 bases short and J 6 bases short, with 12 bases between. The CDR3 has 12 amino acids. In germline, CDR1 is SNHLY, CDR2 FYNNEI. In DNA form, the CDR3 reads TGTGCCAGCAGGACGGGACTCCCCGAGCAGTACTTC. Protein: CASRTGLPEQYF.

The J gene is TRBJ1-2, the V gene TRBV29-1; 8 positions agree with TRBD1. Germline V gene sequence: CDR1 SQVTM, CDR2 ANQGSEA. There are 13 residues in the CDR3. Trimming removed 4 bases from V and 4 bases from J; junction bases left unmatched: 5. The CDR3 sequence: CSVGQGTLYGYTF. In DNA form, the CDR3 reads TGCAGCGTTGGACAGGGGACCCTCTATGGCTACACCTTC.

V gene TRBV6-6 combines with J gene TRBJ1-6; D unclear. V was pared by 5 bases and J by 9 bases, with 20 bases between. The CDR3 has 16 residues. Germline V CDR1 and CDR2: MNHNY, SVGAGI (reference sequence). CDR3 amino acids: CASSPRGHEGGSPLHF. The CDR3 region has the DNA TGTGCCAGCAGTCCCCGTGGGCACGAGGGTGGTTCACCCCTCCACTTT.

This chain joins TRBV21-1 and TRBJ1-2. TRBV21-1 is reported as a pseudogene. The CDR3 runs to 14 residues. This chain's CDR3 is CASPSRRINYGYTF. DNA for the CDR3: TGTGCCAGCCCTAGCAGGCGAATTAACTATGGCTACACCTTC.

The gene calls are TRBV15 and TRBJ1-5; D is possibly TRBD1 (5 bases). Germline V gene data show CDR1 as LNHNV and CDR2 as YYDKDF (reference sequence). The CDR3 loop spans 15 amino acids. The V gene lost 3 bases and the J gene lost 0 bases, with 9 bases spanning the gap. The CDR3 sequence: CATSSSQGSNQPQHF. As DNA, the CDR3 is TGTGCCACCAGCAGCTCTCAGGGTAGCAATCAGCCCCAGCATTTT.